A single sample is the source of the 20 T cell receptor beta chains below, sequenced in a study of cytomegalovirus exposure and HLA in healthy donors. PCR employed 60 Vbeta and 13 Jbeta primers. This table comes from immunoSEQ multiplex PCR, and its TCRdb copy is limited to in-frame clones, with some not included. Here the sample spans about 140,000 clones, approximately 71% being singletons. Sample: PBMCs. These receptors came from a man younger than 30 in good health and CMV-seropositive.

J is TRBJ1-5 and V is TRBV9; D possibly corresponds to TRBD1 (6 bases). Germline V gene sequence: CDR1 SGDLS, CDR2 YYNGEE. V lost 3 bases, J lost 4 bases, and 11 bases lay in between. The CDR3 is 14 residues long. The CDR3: CASSGGTPNQPQHF. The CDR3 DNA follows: TGTGCCAGCAGCGGAGGGACACCTAATCAGCCCCAGCATTTT. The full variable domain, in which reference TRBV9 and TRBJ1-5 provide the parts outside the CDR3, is DSGVTQTPKHLITATGQRVTLRCSPRSGDLSVYWYQQSLDQGLQFLIQYYNGEERAKGNILERFSAQQFPDLHSELNLSSLELGDSALYFCASSGGTPNQPQHFGDGTRLSIL.

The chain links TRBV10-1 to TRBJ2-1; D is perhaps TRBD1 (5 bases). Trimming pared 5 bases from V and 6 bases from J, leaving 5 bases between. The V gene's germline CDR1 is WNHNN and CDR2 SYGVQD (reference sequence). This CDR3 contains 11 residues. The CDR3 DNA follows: TGCGCCAGCAGTAGGGGCAATGAGCAGTTCTTC. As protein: CASSRGNEQFF.

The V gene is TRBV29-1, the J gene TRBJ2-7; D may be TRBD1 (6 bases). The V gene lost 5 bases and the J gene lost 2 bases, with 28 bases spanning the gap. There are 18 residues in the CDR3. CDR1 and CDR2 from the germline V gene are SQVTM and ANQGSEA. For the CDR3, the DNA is TGCAGCGTTAGAACTACAGGGAAATCTCAGATACCCCCCTACGAGCAGTACTTC. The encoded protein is CSVRTTGKSQIPPYEQYF.

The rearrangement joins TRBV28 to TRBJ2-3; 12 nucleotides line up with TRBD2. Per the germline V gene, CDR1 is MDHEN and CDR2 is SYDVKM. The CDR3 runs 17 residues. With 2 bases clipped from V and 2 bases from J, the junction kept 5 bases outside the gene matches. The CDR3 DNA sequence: TGTGCCAGCAGTTTAGGAGGACTAGCGGGATACACAGATACGCAGTATTTT. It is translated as CASSLGGLAGYTDTQYF.

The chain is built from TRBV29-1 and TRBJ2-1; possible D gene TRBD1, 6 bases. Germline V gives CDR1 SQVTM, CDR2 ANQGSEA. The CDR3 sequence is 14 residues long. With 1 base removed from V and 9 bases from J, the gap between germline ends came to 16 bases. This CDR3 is CSVEGTGTKGEQFF. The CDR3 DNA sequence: TGCAGCGTTGAAGGGACCGGGACAAAGGGTGAGCAGTTCTTC.

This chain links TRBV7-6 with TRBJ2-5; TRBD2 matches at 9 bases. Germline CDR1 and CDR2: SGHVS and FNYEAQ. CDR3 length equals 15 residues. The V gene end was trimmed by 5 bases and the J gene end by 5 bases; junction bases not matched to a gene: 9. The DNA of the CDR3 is TGTGCCAGCAGCGTAGGGACTAGCAGTAGGGAGACCCAGTACTTC. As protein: CASSVGTSSRETQYF.

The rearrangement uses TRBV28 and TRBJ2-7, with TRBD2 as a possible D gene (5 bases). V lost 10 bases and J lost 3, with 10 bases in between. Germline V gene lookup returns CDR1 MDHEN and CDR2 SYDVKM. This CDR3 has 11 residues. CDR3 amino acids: CAISTSYEQYF. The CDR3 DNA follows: TGTGCCATCTCAACTAGCTACGAGCAGTACTTC.

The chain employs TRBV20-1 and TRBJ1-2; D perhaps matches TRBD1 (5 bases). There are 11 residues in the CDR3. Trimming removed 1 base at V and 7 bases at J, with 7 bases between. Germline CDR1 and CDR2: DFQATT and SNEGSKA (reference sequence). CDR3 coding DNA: TGCAGTGCTAGAGGTCAGGGTGGCTACACCTTC. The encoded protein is CSARGQGGYTF.

CDR3 nucleotide sequence: TGTGCCTTAATAGCGCCCTCCTACGAGCAGTACTTC. As protein: CALIAPSYEQYF. The chain couples TRBV30 to TRBJ2-7, with D maybe TRBD2 (5 bases). The CDR3 is 12 amino acids. V was cut by 7 bases and J by 0 bases, with 10 bases left in between. Looked up from germline, CDR1 is GTSNPN and CDR2 is SVGIG (reference sequence).

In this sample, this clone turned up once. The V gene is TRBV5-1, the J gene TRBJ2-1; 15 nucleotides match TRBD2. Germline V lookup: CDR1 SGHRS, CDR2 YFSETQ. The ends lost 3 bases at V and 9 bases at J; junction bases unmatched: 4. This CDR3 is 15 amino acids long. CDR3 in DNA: TGCGCCAGCAGCTGGACTAGCGGGAGGGCTGGTGAGCAGTTCTTC. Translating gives CASSWTSGRAGEQFF.

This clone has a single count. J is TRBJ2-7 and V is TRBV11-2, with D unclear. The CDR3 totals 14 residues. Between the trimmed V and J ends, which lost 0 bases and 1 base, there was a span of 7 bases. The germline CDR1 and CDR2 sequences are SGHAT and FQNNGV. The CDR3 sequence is CASSLDARSYEQYF. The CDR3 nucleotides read TGTGCCAGCAGCTTAGATGCCAGATCCTACGAGCAGTACTTC.

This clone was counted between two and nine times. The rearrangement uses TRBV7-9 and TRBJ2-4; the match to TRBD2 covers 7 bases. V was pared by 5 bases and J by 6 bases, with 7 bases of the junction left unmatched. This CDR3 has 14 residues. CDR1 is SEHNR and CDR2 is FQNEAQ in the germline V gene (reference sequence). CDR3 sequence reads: CASSNPSGSNIQYF. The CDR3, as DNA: TGTGCCAGCAGCAATCCTAGCGGATCAAACATTCAGTACTTC.

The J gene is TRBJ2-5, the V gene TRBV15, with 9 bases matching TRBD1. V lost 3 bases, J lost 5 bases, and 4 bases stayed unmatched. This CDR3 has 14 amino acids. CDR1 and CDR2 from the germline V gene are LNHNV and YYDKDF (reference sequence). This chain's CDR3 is CATSSTGGRETQYF. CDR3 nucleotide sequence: TGTGCCACCAGCAGTACAGGGGGCCGGGAGACCCAGTACTTC.

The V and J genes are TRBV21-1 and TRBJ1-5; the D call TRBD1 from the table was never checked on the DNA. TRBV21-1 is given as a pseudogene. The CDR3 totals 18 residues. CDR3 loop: CASSKWTDPNSSNQPQHF. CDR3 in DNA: TGTGCCAGCAGCAAATGGACAGATCCAAACTCTAGCAATCAGCCCCAGCATTTT.

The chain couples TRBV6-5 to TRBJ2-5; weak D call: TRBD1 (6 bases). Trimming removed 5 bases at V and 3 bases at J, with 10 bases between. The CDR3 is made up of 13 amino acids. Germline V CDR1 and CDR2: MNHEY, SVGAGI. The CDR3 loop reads CASSQDREETQYF. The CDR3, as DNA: TGTGCCAGCAGTCAGGACAGAGAAGAGACCCAGTACTTC.

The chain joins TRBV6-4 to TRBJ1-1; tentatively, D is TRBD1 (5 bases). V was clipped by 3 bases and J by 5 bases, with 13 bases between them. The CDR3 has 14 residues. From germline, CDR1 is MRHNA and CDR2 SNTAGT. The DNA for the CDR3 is TGTGCCAGCAGTGAGCAGGGTAGGAGAACTGAAGCTTTCTTT. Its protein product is CASSEQGRRTEAFF.

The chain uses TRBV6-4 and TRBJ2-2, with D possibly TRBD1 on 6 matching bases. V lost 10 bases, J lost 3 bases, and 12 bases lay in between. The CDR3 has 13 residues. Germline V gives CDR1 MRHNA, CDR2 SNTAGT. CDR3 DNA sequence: TGTGCCACTTCGGACAGTGACACCGGGGAGCTGTTTTTT. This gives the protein CATSDSDTGELFF.

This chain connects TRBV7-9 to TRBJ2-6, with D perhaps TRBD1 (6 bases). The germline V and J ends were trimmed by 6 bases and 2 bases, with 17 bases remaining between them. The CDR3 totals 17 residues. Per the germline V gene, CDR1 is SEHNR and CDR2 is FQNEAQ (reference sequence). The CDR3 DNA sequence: TGTGCCAGCAGATCACAGGGCTTACGACCTGGGGCCAACGTCCTGACTTTC. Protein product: CASRSQGLRPGANVLTF.

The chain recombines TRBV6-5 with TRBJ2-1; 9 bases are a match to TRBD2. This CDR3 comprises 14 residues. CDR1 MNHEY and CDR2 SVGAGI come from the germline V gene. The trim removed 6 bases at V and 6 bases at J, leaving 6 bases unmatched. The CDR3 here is CASREKTSGNEQFF. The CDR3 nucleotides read TGTGCCAGCAGAGAAAAGACTAGCGGCAATGAGCAGTTCTTC.

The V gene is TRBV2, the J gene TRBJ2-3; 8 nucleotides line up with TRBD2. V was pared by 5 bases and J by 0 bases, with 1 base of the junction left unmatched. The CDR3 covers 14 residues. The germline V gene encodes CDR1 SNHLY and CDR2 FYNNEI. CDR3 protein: CASSLAGSTDTQYF. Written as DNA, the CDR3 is TGTGCCAGCAGTCTAGCGGGTAGCACAGATACGCAGTATTTT. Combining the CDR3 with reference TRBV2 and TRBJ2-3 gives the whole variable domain EPEVTQTPSHQVTQMGQEVILRCVPISNHLYFYWYRQILGQKVEFLVSFYNNEISEKSEIFDDQFSVERPDGSNFTLKIRSTKLEDSAMYFCASSLAGSTDTQYFGPGTRLTVL.